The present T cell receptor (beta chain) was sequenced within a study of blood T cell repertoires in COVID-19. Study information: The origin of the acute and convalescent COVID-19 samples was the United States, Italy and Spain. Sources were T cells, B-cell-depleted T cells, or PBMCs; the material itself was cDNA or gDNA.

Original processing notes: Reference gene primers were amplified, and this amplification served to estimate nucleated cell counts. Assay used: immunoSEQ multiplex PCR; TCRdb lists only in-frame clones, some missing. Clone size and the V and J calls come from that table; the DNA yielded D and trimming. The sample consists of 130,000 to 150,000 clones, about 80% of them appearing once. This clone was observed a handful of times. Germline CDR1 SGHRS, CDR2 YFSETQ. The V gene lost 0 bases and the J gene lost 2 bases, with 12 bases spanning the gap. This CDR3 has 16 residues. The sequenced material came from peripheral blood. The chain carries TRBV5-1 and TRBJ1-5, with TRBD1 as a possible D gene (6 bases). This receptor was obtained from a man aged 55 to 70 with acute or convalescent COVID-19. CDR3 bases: TGCGCCAGCAGCTTGGGACCATCAGGGGGCAATCAGCCCCAGCATTTT. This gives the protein CASSLGPSGGNQPQHF.